These 24 T cell receptor beta chains were sequenced from one sample in a study of blood T cells in healthy people across ages. With a J-beta primer mix and a sample-barcoded 5' primer, a second PCR ran about 6 to 11 cycles. TCRdb fed the 5' RACE reads into MiXCR, producing one record per CDR3 protein. Among some 640,000 distinct CDR3 sequences, approximately 30% were seen once, and the ten largest hold less than 20%. The sequenced sample consisted of blood. The receptor source for this set is a woman aged 80 or older in good health.

The count of this clonotype is one. One end of the junction fails to match germline, which may point to a read error. This sequence joins TRBV7-2 and TRBJ1-4; maybe TRBD1 (6 bases). Germline CDR1 and CDR2: SGHTA and FQGNSA. The CDR3 loop spans 15 amino acids. CDR3 sequence: CASSPPGGLYEKRFF. CDR3 bases: TGTGCCAGTAGCCCTCCCGGGGGGCTTTATGAAAAACGGTTTTTT.

V is TRBV5-1 and J is TRBJ2-5, with TRBD2 matching over 8 bases. The germline gives CDR1 SGHRS, CDR2 YFSETQ. J gave up 7 bases and V 0 bases, and 8 bases lay outside the gene matches. This CDR3 has 15 residues. CDR3 sequence: CASSLAGRGWGTQYF. The CDR3 DNA sequence: TGCGCCAGCAGCTTGGCCGGGAGGGGCTGGGGGACCCAGTACTTC.

As to this clonotype: This may stem from a read error, because a much larger clone lies one nucleotide away. The V and J genes are TRBV15 and TRBJ2-1; D call uncertain. Germline V gives CDR1 LNHNV, CDR2 YYDKDF (reference sequence). V dropped 0 bases and J dropped 13 bases, with 19 bases sitting between them. The CDR3 contains 15 residues. CDR3 sequence (DNA): TGTGCCACCAGCAGAGATCTCGGACGACAAGAGACCCAGTTCTTC. Encoded protein: CATSRDLGRQETQFF.

This clonotype was picked up a small number of times. A much larger clone differs from this one at a single base, so this may be a read error. This chain links TRBV27 with TRBJ2-1; 7 bases match TRBD2. The trim removed 8 bases at V and 0 bases at J, leaving 7 bases unmatched. Germline V gene data show CDR1 as MNHEY and CDR2 as SMNVEV (reference sequence). The CDR3 has 15 residues. CDR3 residues: CASGRGVGSYNEQFF. In nucleotides, the CDR3 is TGTGCCAGCGGCCGGGGGGTGGGCTCCTACAATGAGCAGTTCTTC.

As concerns this clonotype: A clone one base away is much larger, so this may be a read error. The V and J genes are TRBV19 and TRBJ2-3; D might be TRBD2 (5 bases). The CDR3 runs 12 residues. Germline CDR1 and CDR2: LNHDA and SQIVND (reference sequence). The V and J ends lost 6 bases and 4 bases respectively, with 8 bases between them. This CDR3 is CASRQLADTQYF. The CDR3 nucleotides are TGTGCCAGTAGACAACTAGCAGATACGCAGTATTTT.

Concerning this clonotype itself: This may be a read error, as it is one base from a much larger clone. The chain joins TRBV5-6 to TRBJ1-2; D is perhaps TRBD1 (6 bases). The germline V gene encodes CDR1 SGHDT and CDR2 YYEEEE. The CDR3 contains 13 residues. CDR3 DNA: TGTGTCAGCAGCTTTGGGGGGCGCGGGGGCTACACCTTC. Amino acid sequence: CVSSFGGRGGYTF.

This chain uses TRBV9 with TRBJ2-2, with TRBD2 identical over 7 bases. V lost 2 bases, J lost 6 bases, and 7 bases stayed unmatched. CDR1 is SGDLS and CDR2 is YYNGEE in the germline V gene. CDR3 length: 15 amino acids. CDR3 region: CASSVGPSGAGELFF. DNA of the CDR3: TGTGCCAGCAGCGTGGGACCAAGCGGGGCCGGGGAGCTGTTTTTT.

J is TRBJ2-1 and V is TRBV28, with a possible D match to TRBD2 (5 bases). Germline assignment: CDR1 MDHEN and CDR2 SYDVKM. The CDR3 has 17 residues. Trimming pared 11 bases from V and 2 bases from J, leaving 25 bases between. CDR3 amino acids: CAGKVKRAKAPYNEQFF. DNA of the CDR3: TGTGCCGGCAAGGTAAAGAGGGCTAAGGCTCCCTACAATGAGCAGTTCTTC.

In regard to this clonotype: The germline gene is not matched at one end of the junction; a read error may be the cause. This sequence joins TRBV2 and TRBJ2-7; the D gene is possibly TRBD2 (6 bases). This CDR3 contains 14 residues. Per germline, CDR1 SNHLY and CDR2 FYNNEI. CDR3 sequence: CANSLDRTGGEQYF. DNA of the CDR3: TGTGCCAACAGTTTGGACCGTACCGGGGGCGAGCAGTACTTC.

The chain carries TRBV9 and TRBJ1-5, with 7 bases matching TRBD1. The V and J ends lost 0 bases and 2 bases, in that order; junction bases with no gene match: 5. This CDR3 has 16 amino acids. Germline V lookup: CDR1 SGDLS, CDR2 YYNGEE. CDR3 coding DNA: TGTGCCAGCAGCGTAGGTTCAGGGGGGGGCAATCAGCCCCAGCATTTT. This gives the protein CASSVGSGGGNQPQHF.

This clonotype occurred a few times. For the CDR3, the DNA is TGTGCCTGGAAGTGGCAGTCGAACACTGAAGCTTTCTTT. Amino acids: CAWKWQSNTEAFF. V usage is TRBV30 and J usage is TRBJ1-1, with D hard to call. This CDR3 contains 13 residues. Trimming took off 4 bases at V and 1 base at J, with 10 bases between the two ends. Germline V gene sequence: CDR1 GTSNPN, CDR2 SVGIG (reference sequence).

This clonotype showed up many times. A much larger clone lies one base from this, so it may be a read error. The chain has TRBV6-2 or TRBV6-3 and TRBJ2-7; D ambiguous. Germline V gene data show CDR1 as MNHEY and CDR2 as SVGEGT. CDR3 length equals 11 residues. Trimming removed 5 bases at V and 3 bases at J, with 5 bases between. Here the CDR3 DNA reads TGTGCCAGCAGTGAGCTCTACGAGCAGTACTTC. It is translated as CASSELYEQYF.

The chain uses TRBV20-1 and TRBJ1-2; 10 bases are a match to TRBD1. Germline lookup yields CDR1 DFQATT and CDR2 SNEGSKA (reference sequence). Losses at the gene ends were 3 bases for V and 9 bases for J; bases not matched to a gene: 4. The CDR3 has 12 amino acids. The CDR3 spells CSARWTGGSYTF. The CDR3 DNA reads as TGCAGTGCTAGGTGGACAGGGGGGAGCTACACCTTC.

In its sample, this clonotype was seen a few times. The V and J genes are TRBV2 and TRBJ1-4; 8 positions agree with TRBD1. The CDR3 extends over 14 amino acids. The V and J ends lost 6 bases and 7 bases, in that order; junction bases with no gene match: 7. The germline CDR1 and CDR2 sequences are SNHLY and FYNNEI. CDR3 bases: TGTGCCAGCAGGCGAGACAGGGGTGGTGAAAAACTGTTTTTT. Encoded protein: CASRRDRGGEKLFF.

The sample holds a few counts of this clonotype. This chain links TRBV20-1 with TRBJ1-5; possible D gene TRBD1, 5 bases. V gave up 2 bases and J gave up 5 bases, with 7 bases separating them. CDR1 is DFQATT and CDR2 is SNEGSKA in the germline V gene (reference sequence). CDR3 length equals 12 residues. CDR3 sequence reads: CSARQGHQPQHF. The DNA for the CDR3 is TGCAGTGCTAGACAGGGTCATCAGCCCCAGCATTTT.

About this clonotype: A clone one base away is much larger, so this may be a read error. V and J are TRBV29-1 and TRBJ2-1, with 9 bases fitting TRBD1. Germline loops: CDR1 SQVTM, CDR2 ANQGSEA. This CDR3 contains 13 residues. The CDR3 DNA reads as TGCGGCGTAACCCGGACAGGGGATGGTGAGCAGTTCTTC. This codes for CGVTRTGDGEQFF.

The chain couples TRBV14 to TRBJ1-1; D perhaps matches TRBD1 (5 bases). Trimming removed 0 bases at V and 3 bases at J, with 14 bases between. Germline V lookup: CDR1 SGHDN, CDR2 FVKESK. The CDR3 spans 16 residues. CDR3 in DNA: TGTGCCAGCAGCCAAGACTTGGGACGGGTAGACACTGAAGCTTTCTTT. This sequence encodes CASSQDLGRVDTEAFF.

Worth noting for this clonotype: This may be a read error: a much more frequent sequence differs by one nucleotide. The chain is built from TRBV6-1 and TRBJ2-2, with D perhaps TRBD1 or TRBD2 (5 bases each). CDR3 size: 16 residues. Germline V gene lookup returns CDR1 MNHNS and CDR2 SASEGT. The CDR3 sequence: CASSPGHFANTGERFF. The CDR3, as DNA: TGTGCCAGCAGCCCCGGACATTTTGCGAACACCGGGGAGCGGTTTTTT.

This clonotype was picked up many times. V gene TRBV6-4 combines with J gene TRBJ2-3; 10 nucleotides line up with TRBD1. Looked up from germline, CDR1 is MRHNA and CDR2 is SNTAGT. After removal of 8 bases from V and 2 bases from J, the junction contained 4 bases not matched to a gene. This CDR3 contains 14 residues. Written as DNA, the CDR3 is TGTGCCAGCTCGACAGGGGGCCCCACAGATACGCAGTATTTT. Translation gives CASSTGGPTDTQYF.

A word on this clonotype: At one end, the junction sequence differs from germline, possibly due to a read error. The chain carries TRBV30 and TRBJ2-5; possibly TRBD2 for D (7 bases). Per germline, CDR1 GTSNPN and CDR2 SVGIG (reference sequence). CDR3 size: 14 residues. CDR3: CARSGGGAGETQYF. The CDR3 DNA reads TGTGCCCGGAGTGGCGGGGGCGCGGGGGAGACCCAGTACTTC.

Only one count was recorded for this clonotype. The V call is TRBV3-1, the J call TRBJ2-2; TRBD1 might be the D (6 bases). V dropped 1 base and J dropped 6 bases, with 18 bases sitting between them. The V gene's germline CDR1 is LGHDT and CDR2 YNNKEL (reference sequence). The CDR3 consists of 17 residues. The CDR3 region is CASSQGTGRGLAGELFF. The CDR3 nucleotides are TGTGCCAGCAGCCAAGGCACCGGCAGGGGTCTGGCCGGGGAGCTGTTTTTT.

A remark on this clonotype: A read error may be the cause here, since a much bigger clone is one base away. The rearrangement joins TRBV5-6 to TRBJ1-4, with 7 bases identical to TRBD1. CDR3 length equals 15 residues. Germline values: CDR1 SGHDT, CDR2 YYEEEE. Losses at the gene ends were 2 bases for V and 4 bases for J; bases not matched to a gene: 5. The CDR3 region has the DNA TGTGCCAGCAGCTTCGGGACAGCGAATAATGAAAAACTGTTTTTT. It translates to CASSFGTANNEKLFF. The whole variable domain, remainder taken from reference TRBV5-6 and TRBJ1-4, is DAGVTQSPTHLIKTRGQQVTLRCSPKSGHDTVSWYQQALGQGPQFIFQYYEEEERQRGNFPDRFSGHQFPNYSSELNVNALLLGDSALYLCASSFGTANNEKLFFGSGTQLSVL.

Note on this clonotype: A much larger clone sits a single nucleotide away, making a read error possible. The chain recombines TRBV5-4 with TRBJ2-7; possibly TRBD1 for D (6 bases). The CDR3 is 13 amino acids. V was clipped by 7 bases and J by 0 bases, with 11 bases between them. Germline V gene sequence: CDR1 SGHNT, CDR2 YYREEE (reference sequence). CDR3 loop: CASRRQVSYEQYF. DNA for the CDR3: TGTGCCAGCCGGAGACAGGTCTCCTACGAGCAGTACTTC.

Turning to this clonotype: At one of its ends the junction is not consistent with the germline gene, which may arise from a read error. The J gene is TRBJ2-3, the V gene TRBV5-4; D perhaps matches TRBD2 (5 bases). The CDR3 loop spans 15 amino acids. CDR1 and CDR2 (germline): SGHNT, YYREEE (reference sequence). The CDR3 region has the DNA TGTGCCAGCAGCTTGCGAGCCATGAGGGCAGATACGCCGTATTTT. It yields the protein CASSLRAMRADTPYF.